This is a list of T cell receptor beta chains from one sample in a study of neurological immune-mediated disorders. In TCRdb, the 5' RACE reads were re-called with MiXCR into one record per CDR3 protein. The repertoire has 50,000 or so distinct CDR3 sequences, about 3.3% of them found once; the top ten carry 7.1%. The sequenced sample was PBMCs. These TCRs come from a woman in her sixties or seventies with multiple sclerosis. Each CDR3 is given with its conserved first and last residue. A D gene is named only where the DNA matches it firmly. Size is omitted from some rows. Given values are once, few, many or a class for expanded clones.

few,NA,TRBJ2-3,TRBV7-2,CASSPPGADTQYF,TGTGCCAGCAGCCCCCCCGGGGCAGATACGCAGTATTTT
many,TRBD1,TRBJ2-7,TRBV5-1,CASSPTGSSYEQYF,TGCGCCAGCAGCCCGACAGGGAGCTCCTACGAGCAGTACTTC
many,TRBD2,TRBJ2-1,TRBV20-1,CSAIAGGTNEQFF,TGCAGTGCTATAGCGGGAGGGACCAATGAGCAGTTCTTC
many,TRBD2,TRBJ2-7,TRBV6-2/TRBV6-3,CASSSPSRLAREQYF,TGTGCCAGCAGTTCCCCCTCCAGACTAGCCCGGGAGCAGTACTTC
many,NA,TRBJ2-5,TRBV12-3/TRBV12-4,CASSPDASEETQYF,TGTGCCAGCAGTCCCGACGCGTCGGAAGAGACCCAGTACTTC
many,TRBD1,TRBJ2-3,TRBV7-9,CASSLGTGVTTDTQYF,TGTGCCAGCAGCTTAGGGACAGGGGTTACCACAGATACGCAGTATTTT
many,NA,TRBJ2-3,TRBV5-1,CASSFGGADTQYF,TGCGCCAGCAGCTTTGGGGGAGCAGATACGCAGTATTTT
many,TRBD1,TRBJ2-5,TRBV5-1,CASSLYLPGQGPRETQYF,TGCGCCAGCAGCTTGTATCTCCCAGGACAGGGTCCCAGAGAGACCCAGTACTTC
many,TRBD1,TRBJ2-1,TRBV7-2,CASRIWTGLYNEQFF,TGTGCCAGCAGGATTTGGACAGGACTTTACAATGAGCAGTTCTTC
many,TRBD1,TRBJ1-2,TRBV19,CASRDRQSYGYTF,TGTGCCAGTAGGGACAGGCAGAGCTATGGCTACACCTTC
many,TRBD1,TRBJ1-1,TRBV20-1,CSANRGRTNTEAFF,TGCAGTGCAAACAGGGGGCGAACGAACACTGAAGCTTTCTTT
many,NA,TRBJ1-2,TRBV12-3/TRBV12-4,CASSFGDYGYTF,TGTGCCAGCAGTTTTGGAGACTATGGCTACACCTTC
many,TRBD2,TRBJ2-3,TRBV9,CASSVTPGGADTQYF,TGTGCCAGCAGCGTAACCCCTGGGGGGGCAGATACGCAGTATTTT
many,TRBD2,TRBJ2-2,TRBV18,CASSPRLAGVRGTGELFF,TGTGCCAGCTCACCAAGACTAGCGGGAGTGCGCGGCACCGGGGAGCTGTTTTTT
many,NA,TRBJ1-1,TRBV5-5,CASSLEAMNTEAFF,TGTGCCAGCAGCCTCGAAGCTATGAACACTGAAGCTTTCTTT
many,NA,TRBJ2-7,TRBV20-1,CSARHINYEQYF,TGCAGTGCCCGACACATAAATTACGAGCAGTACTTC
many,NA,TRBJ2-2,TRBV5-1,CASSLALAGANTGELFF,TGCGCCAGCAGCTTGGCCTTGGCAGGGGCGAACACCGGGGAGCTGTTTTTT
many,TRBD1,TRBJ1-5,TRBV7-2,CASSFQAGGGQPQHF,TGTGCCAGCAGCTTTCAGGCAGGGGGTGGACAGCCCCAGCATTTT
many,TRBD2,TRBJ2-7,TRBV5-1,CASQVSAGAYEQYF,TGCGCCAGCCAGGTCTCAGCGGGGGCCTACGAGCAGTACTTC
many,NA,TRBJ1-2,TRBV15,CATSRVPLPVVGYTF,TGTGCCACCAGCAGAGTGCCCCTTCCAGTTGTTGGCTACACCTTC
many,TRBD1,TRBJ1-1,TRBV4-2,CASSQGGQGETEAFF,TGTGCCAGCAGCCAAGGGGGACAGGGAGAGACTGAAGCTTTCTTT
many,TRBD1,TRBJ1-3,TRBV7-2,CASSLGPTGDGNTIYF,TGTGCCAGCAGCTTAGGCCCGACAGGGGATGGAAACACCATATATTTT
many,NA,TRBJ1-4,TRBV11-2,CASSLGFEEKLFF,TGTGCCAGCAGCTTAGGTTTTGAGGAAAAACTGTTTTTT
many,NA,TRBJ1-4,TRBV29-1,CSVVLGIEVEKLFF,TGCAGCGTTGTCTTGGGGATCGAGGTGGAAAAACTGTTTTTT
many,TRBD2,TRBJ2-3,TRBV20-1,CSAPIAGISTDTQYF,TGCAGTGCTCCTATAGCGGGTATCAGCACAGATACGCAGTATTTT
many,TRBD1,TRBJ2-7,TRBV4-2,CASSPTTGAREQYF,TGTGCCAGCAGCCCAACGACAGGGGCTCGCGAGCAGTACTTC
many,NA,TRBJ2-5,TRBV29-1,CSVERGAGTQYF,TGCAGCGTTGAAAGGGGGGCCGGGACCCAGTACTTC
many,TRBD1,TRBJ1-4,TRBV7-9,CASSPVGGTGGLFF,TGTGCCAGCAGCCCAGTTGGAGGGACAGGGGGACTGTTTTTT
NA,NA,TRBJ2-3,TRBV5-1,CASSPRGSFPDTQYF,TGCGCCAGCAGCCCCCGTGGTAGCTTCCCAGATACGCAGTATTTT
many,TRBD1,TRBJ2-1,TRBV5-1,CASSQQDRGHPFF,TGCGCCAGCAGCCAACAGGACAGGGGCCACCCGTTCTTC
NA,NA,TRBJ1-1,TRBV5-1,CTSSLGKGSTEAFF,TGCACCAGCAGCTTGGGAAAGGGTAGCACTGAAGCTTTCTTT
many,NA,TRBJ1-1,TRBV5-1,CASSLITMNTEAFF,TGCGCCAGCAGCTTAATAACCATGAACACTGAAGCTTTCTTT
many,NA,TRBJ1-2,TRBV4-1,CASSPLGSIYRSGYTF,TGCGCCAGCAGCCCCCTTGGTAGTATTTATCGCTCCGGCTACACCTTC
many,NA,TRBJ2-7,TRBV20-1,CSARDGRVRYEQYF,TGCAGTGCTAGAGATGGCAGGGTTAGATACGAGCAGTACTTC
many,NA,TRBJ1-3,TRBV12-3/TRBV12-4,CASSFGGGNTIYF,TGTGCCAGCAGTTTCGGCGGGGGAAACACCATATATTTT
many,NA,TRBJ2-3,TRBV15,CATSRDLSTDIGDTQYF,TGTGCCACCAGCAGAGATCTCTCCACCGATATCGGAGATACGCAGTATTTT
many,NA,TRBJ1-6,TRBV20-1,CSARDDRQGWNSPLHF,TGCAGTGCTAGAGATGACCGGCAGGGATGGAATTCACCCCTCCACTTT
NA,TRBD2,TRBJ2-1,TRBV5-5,CASSLEGGEQFF,TGTGCCAGCAGCTTGGAGGGAGGGGAGCAGTTCTTC
many,NA,TRBJ1-6,TRBV5-1,CASSLEHNSPLHF,TGCGCCAGCAGCTTGGAACATAATTCACCCCTCCACTTT
many,NA,TRBJ2-1,TRBV13,CASSLWISCNEQFF,TGTGCCAGCAGCCTCTGGATTTCGTGCAATGAGCAGTTCTTC
many,TRBD2,TRBJ2-7,TRBV20-1,CSASPLSGRREQYF,TGCAGTGCTAGCCCACTTAGCGGGAGACGAGAGCAGTACTTC
many,NA,TRBJ2-7,TRBV6-5,CASRLQGGSYEQYF,TGTGCCAGCAGGTTACAGGGAGGGTCCTACGAGCAGTACTTC
many,NA,TRBJ1-6,TRBV5-1,CASRLGATGDSPLHF,TGCGCCAGCAGACTGGGGGCTACTGGGGATTCACCCCTCCACTTT
many,TRBD2,TRBJ2-4,TRBV12-3/TRBV12-4,CASSLTGLAGIIQYF,TGTGCCAGCAGTTTAACGGGACTAGCGGGGATAATTCAGTACTTC
many,NA,TRBJ1-2,TRBV3-1,CASSPLDNYGYTF,TGTGCCAGCAGCCCATTGGATAACTATGGCTACACCTTC
many,NA,TRBJ2-5,TRBV4-2,CASSQERLGETQYF,TGTGCCAGCAGCCAAGAGCGGCTAGGAGAGACCCAGTACTTC
NA,NA,TRBJ1-1,TRBV18,CASSQKTFTFF,TGTGCCAGCTCACAGAAGACATTTACTTTCTTT
many,TRBD2,TRBJ2-4,TRBV29-1,CSVEGVAGDLNIQYF,TGCAGCGTTGAAGGTGTAGCGGGAGATTTGAACATTCAGTACTTC
many,TRBD1,TRBJ1-2,TRBV12-3/TRBV12-4,CASSFLSGTGTNYGYTF,TGTGCCAGCAGTTTCCTCTCCGGGACAGGGACTAACTATGGCTACACCTTC